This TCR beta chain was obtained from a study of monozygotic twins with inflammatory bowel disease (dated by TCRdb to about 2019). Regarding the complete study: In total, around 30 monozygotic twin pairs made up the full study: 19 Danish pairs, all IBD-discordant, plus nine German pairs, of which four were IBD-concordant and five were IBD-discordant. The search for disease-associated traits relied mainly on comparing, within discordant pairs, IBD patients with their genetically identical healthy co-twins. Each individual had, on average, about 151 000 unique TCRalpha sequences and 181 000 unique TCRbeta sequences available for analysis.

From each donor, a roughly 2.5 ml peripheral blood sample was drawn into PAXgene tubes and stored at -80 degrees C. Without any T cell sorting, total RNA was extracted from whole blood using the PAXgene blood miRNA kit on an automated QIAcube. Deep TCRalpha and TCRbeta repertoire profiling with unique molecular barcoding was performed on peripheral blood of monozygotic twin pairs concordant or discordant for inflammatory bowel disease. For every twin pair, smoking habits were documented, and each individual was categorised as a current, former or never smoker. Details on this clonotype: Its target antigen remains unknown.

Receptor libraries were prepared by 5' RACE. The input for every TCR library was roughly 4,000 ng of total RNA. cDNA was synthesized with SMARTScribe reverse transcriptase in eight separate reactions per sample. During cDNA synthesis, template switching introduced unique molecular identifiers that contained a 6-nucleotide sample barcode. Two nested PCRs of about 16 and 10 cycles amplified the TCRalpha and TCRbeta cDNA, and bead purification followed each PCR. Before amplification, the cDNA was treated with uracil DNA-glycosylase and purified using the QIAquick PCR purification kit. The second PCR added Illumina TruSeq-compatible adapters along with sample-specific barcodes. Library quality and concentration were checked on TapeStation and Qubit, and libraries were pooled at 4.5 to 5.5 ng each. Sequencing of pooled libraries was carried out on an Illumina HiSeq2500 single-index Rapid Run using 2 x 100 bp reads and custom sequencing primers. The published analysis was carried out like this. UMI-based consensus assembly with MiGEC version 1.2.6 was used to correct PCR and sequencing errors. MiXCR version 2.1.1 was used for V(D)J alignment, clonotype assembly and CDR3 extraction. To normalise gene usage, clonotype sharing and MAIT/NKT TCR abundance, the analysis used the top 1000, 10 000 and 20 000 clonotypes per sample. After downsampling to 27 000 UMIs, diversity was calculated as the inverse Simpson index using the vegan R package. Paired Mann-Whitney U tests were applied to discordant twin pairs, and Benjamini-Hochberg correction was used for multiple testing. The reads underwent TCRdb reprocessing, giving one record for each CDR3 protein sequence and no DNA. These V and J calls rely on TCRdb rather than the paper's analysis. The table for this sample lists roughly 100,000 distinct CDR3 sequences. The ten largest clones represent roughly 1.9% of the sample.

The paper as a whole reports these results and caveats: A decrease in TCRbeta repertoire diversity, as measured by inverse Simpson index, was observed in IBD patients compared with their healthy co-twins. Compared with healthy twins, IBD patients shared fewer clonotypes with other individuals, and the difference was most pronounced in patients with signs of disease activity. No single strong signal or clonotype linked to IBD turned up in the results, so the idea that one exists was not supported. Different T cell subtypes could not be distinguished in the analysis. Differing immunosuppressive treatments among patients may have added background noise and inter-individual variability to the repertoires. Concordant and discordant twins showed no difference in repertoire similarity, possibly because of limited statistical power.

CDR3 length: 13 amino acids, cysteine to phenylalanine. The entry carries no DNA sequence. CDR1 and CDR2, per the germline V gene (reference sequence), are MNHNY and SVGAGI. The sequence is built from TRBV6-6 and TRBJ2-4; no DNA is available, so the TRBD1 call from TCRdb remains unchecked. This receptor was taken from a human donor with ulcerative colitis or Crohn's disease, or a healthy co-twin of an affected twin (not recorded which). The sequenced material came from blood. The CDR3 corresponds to CAARLRDENIQYF.